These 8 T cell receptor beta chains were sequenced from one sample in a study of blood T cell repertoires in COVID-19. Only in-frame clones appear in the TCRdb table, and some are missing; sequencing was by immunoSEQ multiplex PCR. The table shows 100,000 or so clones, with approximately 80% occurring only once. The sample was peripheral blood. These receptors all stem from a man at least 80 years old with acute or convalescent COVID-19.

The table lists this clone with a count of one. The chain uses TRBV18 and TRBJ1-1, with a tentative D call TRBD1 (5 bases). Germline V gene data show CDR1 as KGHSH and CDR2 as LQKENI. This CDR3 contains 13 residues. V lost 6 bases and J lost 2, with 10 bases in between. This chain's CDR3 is CASSQTANTEAFF. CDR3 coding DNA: TGTGCCAGCTCCCAGACAGCAAACACTGAAGCTTTCTTT.

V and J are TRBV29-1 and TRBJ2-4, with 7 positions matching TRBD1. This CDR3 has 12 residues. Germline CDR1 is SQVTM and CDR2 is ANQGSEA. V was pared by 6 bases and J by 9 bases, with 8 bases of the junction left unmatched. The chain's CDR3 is CSVRGGVGIQYF. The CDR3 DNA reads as TGCAGCGTACGAGGGGGCGTCGGCATTCAGTACTTC. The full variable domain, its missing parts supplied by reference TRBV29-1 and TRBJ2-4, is SAVISQKPSRDICQRGTSLTIQCQVDSQVTMMFWYRQQPGQSLTLIATANQGSEATYESGFVIDKFPISRPNLTFSTLTVSNMSPEDSSIYLCSVRGGVGIQYFGAGTRLSVL.

CDR3: CASSLDKGGADTQYF. The CDR3 bases are TGCGCCAGCAGCTTGGATAAGGGAGGAGCAGATACGCAGTATTTT. The chain has TRBV5-1 and TRBJ2-3; maybe TRBD2 (6 bases). CDR3 size: 15 residues. Trimming shortened V by 0 bases and J by 4 bases, and 12 bases separated the two germline ends. CDR1 and CDR2 from the germline V gene are SGHRS and YFSETQ.

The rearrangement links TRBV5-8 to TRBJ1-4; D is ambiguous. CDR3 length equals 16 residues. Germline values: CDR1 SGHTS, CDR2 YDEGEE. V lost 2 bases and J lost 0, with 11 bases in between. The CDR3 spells CASSFFYSSTNEKLFF. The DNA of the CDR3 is TGTGCCAGCAGCTTTTTTTACAGCTCAACTAATGAAAAACTGTTTTTT.

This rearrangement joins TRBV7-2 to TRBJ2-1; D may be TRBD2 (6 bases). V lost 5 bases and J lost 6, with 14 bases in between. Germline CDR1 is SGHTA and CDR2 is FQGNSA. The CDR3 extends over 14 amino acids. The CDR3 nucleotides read TGTGCCAGCAGCCTTAATGGAGGGCTCAATGAGCAGTTCTTC. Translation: CASSLNGGLNEQFF.

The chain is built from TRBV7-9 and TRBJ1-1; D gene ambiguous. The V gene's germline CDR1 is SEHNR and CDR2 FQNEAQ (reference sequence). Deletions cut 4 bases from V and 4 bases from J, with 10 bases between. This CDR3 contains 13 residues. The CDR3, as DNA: TGTGCCAGCAGCTCCCGGGAGGGCACTGAAGCTTTCTTT. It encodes CASSSREGTEAFF.

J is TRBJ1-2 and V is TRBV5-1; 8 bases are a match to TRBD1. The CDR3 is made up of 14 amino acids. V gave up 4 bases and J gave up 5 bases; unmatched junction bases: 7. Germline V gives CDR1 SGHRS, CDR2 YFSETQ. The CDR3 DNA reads TGCGCCAGCAGCCATGCCGGACAGGGTTATGGCTACACCTTC. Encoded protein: CASSHAGQGYGYTF.

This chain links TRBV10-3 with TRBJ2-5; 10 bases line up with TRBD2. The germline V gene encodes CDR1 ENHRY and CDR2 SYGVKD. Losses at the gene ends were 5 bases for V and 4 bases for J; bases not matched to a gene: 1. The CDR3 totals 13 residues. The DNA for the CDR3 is TGTGCCATCAGTAGACTAGCGGGAGAGACCCAGTACTTC. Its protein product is CAISRLAGETQYF.